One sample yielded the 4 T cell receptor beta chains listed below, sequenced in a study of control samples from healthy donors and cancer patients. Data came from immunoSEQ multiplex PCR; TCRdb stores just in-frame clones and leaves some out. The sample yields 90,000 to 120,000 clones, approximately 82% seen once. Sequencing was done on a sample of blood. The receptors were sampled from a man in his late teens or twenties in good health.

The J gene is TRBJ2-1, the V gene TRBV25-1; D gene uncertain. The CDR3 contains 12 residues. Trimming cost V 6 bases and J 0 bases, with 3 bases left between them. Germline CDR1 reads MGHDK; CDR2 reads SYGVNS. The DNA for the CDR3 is TGTGCCAGCAGGAGCTCCTACAATGAGCAGTTCTTC. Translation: CASRSSYNEQFF.

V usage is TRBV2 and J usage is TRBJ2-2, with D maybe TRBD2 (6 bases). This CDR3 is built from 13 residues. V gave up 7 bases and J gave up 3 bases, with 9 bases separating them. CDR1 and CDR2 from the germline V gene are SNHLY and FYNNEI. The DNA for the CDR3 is TGTGCCAGCAAGGAGGGGTACACCGGGGAGCTGTTTTTT. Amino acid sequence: CASKEGYTGELFF.

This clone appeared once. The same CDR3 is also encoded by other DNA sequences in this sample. The CDR3 spells CASSLVGSGGYTF. CDR3 coding DNA: TGTGCCAGCAGTTTAGTGGGTTCGGGGGGCTACACCTTC. The rearrangement joins TRBV6-5 to TRBJ1-2; D is undetermined. CDR3 length equals 13 residues. Germline CDR1 MNHEY, CDR2 SVGAGI. V was clipped by 4 bases and J by 8 bases, with 14 bases between them.

This CDR3 reads CASSQARVGGYTF. The CDR3 region has the DNA TGTGCCAGCAGCCAAGCGAGGGTCGGAGGCTACACCTTC. The rearrangement uses TRBV14 and TRBJ1-2; D gene uncertain. The CDR3 is made up of 13 amino acids. V shed 1 base and J shed 8 bases, with 11 bases lying between them. Germline-derived CDR1 and CDR2 are SGHDN and FVKESK.